The 32 T cell receptor beta chains given below trace back to one sample, sequenced in a study of blood T cell repertoires in COVID-19. Assay: immunoSEQ multiplex PCR; the TCRdb copy retains only in-frame clones and omits some. The sample contains 60,000 to 70,000 clones, around 85% of which appear only once. The sample comprised peripheral blood. These receptors originate from a woman aged 70-85 years with acute or convalescent COVID-19.

About this clone itself: This same CDR3 is encoded by further DNA sequences in the sample. The V and J genes are TRBV5-4 and TRBJ1-3, with a tentative D call TRBD1 (5 bases). V lost 0 bases and J 3 bases, leaving 10 bases between the germline ends. The V gene's germline CDR1 is SGHNT and CDR2 YYREEE (reference sequence). The CDR3 is made up of 15 amino acids. The CDR3 DNA follows: TGTGCCAGCAGCTTGGCCCCGGGGGTTGGAAACACCATATATTTT. Translation: CASSLAPGVGNTIYF.

The table lists this clone with many counts. CDR3 nucleotide sequence: TGCGCCAGCAGCTTACAAACAGGGGGCACCTACGAGCAGTACTTC. Amino acids: CASSLQTGGTYEQYF. The rearrangement uses TRBV5-1 and TRBJ2-7, with TRBD1 identical over 9 bases. Germline assignment: CDR1 SGHRS and CDR2 YFSETQ. The CDR3 length is 15 residues. J lost 2 bases, V lost 2 bases, and 5 bases had no gene match.

This chain connects TRBV11-3 to TRBJ2-5; 7 nucleotides line up with TRBD1. The CDR3 is 14 residues long. In germline, CDR1 is SGHNT, CDR2 YENEEA. J gave up 5 bases and V 0 bases, and 3 bases lay outside the gene matches. The CDR3 bases are TGTGCCAGCAGCTTAGATCAGGGGGAGGAGACCCAGTACTTC. Its translation: CASSLDQGEETQYF.

The chain uses TRBV6-5 and TRBJ1-6, with 7 positions matching TRBD1. Germline-derived CDR1 and CDR2 are MNHEY and SVGAGI. Losses at the gene ends were 6 bases for V and 6 bases for J; bases not matched to a gene: 2. The CDR3 runs 13 residues. In DNA, the CDR3 is TGTGCCAGCAGGGACAGGACTAATTCACCCCTCCACTTT. Its translation: CASRDRTNSPLHF.

The chain uses TRBV24-1 and TRBJ2-3; 11 bases map to TRBD2. Germline assignment: CDR1 KGHDR and CDR2 SFDVKD. This CDR3 spans 16 amino acids. Losses at the gene ends were 3 bases for V and 5 bases for J; bases not matched to a gene: 6. The CDR3 DNA follows: TGTGCCACCAGTGATCCACTAGCGGGGGCGGTAGATACGCAGTATTTT. This gives the protein CATSDPLAGAVDTQYF.

The V gene is TRBV7-3, the J gene TRBJ1-1; D is ambiguous. V was trimmed by 2 bases and J by 1 base, leaving 5 bases between them. The germline V gene has CDR1 SGHTA and CDR2 FQGTGA. The CDR3 loop spans 13 amino acids. In DNA, the CDR3 is TGTGCCAGCAGCTTATCCTGGAACACTGAAGCTTTCTTT. Translated: CASSLSWNTEAFF.

Concerning this clone: This sample includes further DNA sequences coding for the same CDR3. This chain uses TRBV5-1 with TRBJ2-2; TRBD2 matches 8 bases. Germline V CDR1 and CDR2: SGHRS, YFSETQ. V trimming: 5 bases; J trimming: 1 base; junction bases outside the gene matches: 4. The CDR3 runs 15 residues. The CDR3 sequence: CASRSSGGNTGELFF. DNA for the CDR3: TGCGCCAGCAGATCGAGCGGGGGGAACACCGGGGAGCTGTTTTTT.

The chain carries TRBV3-1 (or the pseudogene TRBV3-2) and TRBJ1-1; tentative D call: TRBD1 (5 bases). Trimming pared 4 bases from V and 2 bases from J, leaving 11 bases between. Germline-derived CDR1 and CDR2 are LGHDT and YNNKEL (reference sequence). The CDR3 runs 14 residues. The CDR3 region is CASSPRGGNTEAFF. In nucleotides, the CDR3 is TGTGCCAGCAGCCCGCGGGGGGGTAACACTGAAGCTTTCTTT.

The chain uses TRBV21-1 and TRBJ1-1. TRBV21-1 is reported as a pseudogene. CDR3 length: 15 amino acids. The CDR3 loop reads CASSKGGHLNTEAFF. CDR3 DNA sequence: TGTGCCAGCAGCAAGGGCGGGCACTTAAACACTGAAGCTTTCTTT.

V and J are TRBV2 and TRBJ2-3; 8 bases are shared with TRBD2. The CDR3 runs to 14 residues. V lost 6 bases, J lost 5 bases, and 7 bases stayed unmatched. Per germline, CDR1 SNHLY and CDR2 FYNNEI. In nucleotides, the CDR3 is TGTGCCAGCAGGACGGGGGGGCGTGTAGATACGCAGTATTTT. Translating gives CASRTGGRVDTQYF.

The V call is TRBV23-1, the J call TRBJ1-2; 7 positions agree with TRBD1. TRBV23-1 carries the ORF label, with uncertain function. The CDR3 runs to 16 residues. Trimming cost V 1 base and J 6 bases; bases outside gene matches: 11. The DNA of the CDR3 is TGCGCCAGCAGTCAATTATTACGAGACAGGGCTGATGGCTACACCTTC. The encoded protein is CASSQLLRDRADGYTF.

The V and J genes are TRBV19 and TRBJ1-2; 8 bases match TRBD1. There are 13 residues in the CDR3. Trimming cost V 11 bases and J 10 bases; bases outside gene matches: 15. CDR1 is LNHDA, CDR2 SQIVND, per germline (reference sequence). Written as DNA, the CDR3 is TGTGCCGGGCTACCTGGACAGGGTTTGGACTACACCTTC. Its protein is CAGLPGQGLDYTF.

This clone was seen only a few times. The chain links TRBV12-5 to TRBJ1-1; D unresolved. Germline V CDR1 and CDR2: LGHNT, FRNRAP. The CDR3 has 14 amino acids. Trimming removed 7 bases at V and 3 bases at J, with 15 bases between. The CDR3 is CASAPRGGDTEAFF. The CDR3 coding sequence is TGTGCTAGTGCCCCACGGGGTGGTGACACTGAAGCTTTCTTT.

The chain links TRBV24-1 to TRBJ2-1; 9 bases agree with TRBD1. Germline loops: CDR1 KGHDR, CDR2 SFDVKD. Trimming cost V 4 bases and J 7 bases; bases outside gene matches: 13. The CDR3 sequence is 17 residues long. The CDR3 spells CATSDLAPGQGWNEQFF. In DNA, the CDR3 is TGTGCCACCAGTGACCTCGCTCCGGGACAGGGTTGGAATGAGCAGTTCTTC.

The CDR3 DNA reads TGTGCCAGCAGCTCTCCCCTCTGGGCCAACGTCCTGACTTTC. Amino acid sequence: CASSSPLWANVLTF. V gene TRBV5-6 combines with J gene TRBJ2-6; D is undetermined. V dropped 3 bases and J dropped 5 bases, with 9 bases sitting between them. The CDR3 sequence is 14 residues long. The germline gives CDR1 SGHDT, CDR2 YYEEEE.

The genes are TRBV13 and TRBJ2-1; tentatively, D is TRBD1 (5 bases). The germline V and J ends were trimmed by 1 base and 5 bases, with 15 bases remaining between them. CDR1 is PRHDT, CDR2 FYEKMQ, per germline (reference sequence). The CDR3 has 16 residues. For the CDR3, the DNA is TGTGCCAGCAGCTTAGCTGCGACAGAGATCAACAATGAGCAGTTCTTC. Amino acids: CASSLAATEINNEQFF.

For the CDR3, the DNA is TGTGCCAGCAGCGTGCGGGGGGCAGAGACCCAGTACTTC. Encoded protein: CASSVRGAETQYF. The genes are TRBV7-6 and TRBJ2-5, with 8 bases aligning to TRBD2. The CDR3 runs to 13 residues. The germline gives CDR1 SGHVS, CDR2 FNYEAQ. Trimming removed 5 bases from V and 4 bases from J; junction bases left unmatched: 3.

The gene calls are TRBV18 and TRBJ1-1; D is undetermined. Germline V gives CDR1 KGHSH, CDR2 LQKENI. V lost 0 bases and J lost 3, with 5 bases in between. The CDR3 is 13 amino acids. The CDR3 DNA is TGTGCCAGCTCACCACCGAGGGACACTGAAGCTTTCTTT. It specifies CASSPPRDTEAFF.

This clone was counted only a few times. The V gene is TRBV27, the J gene TRBJ2-3, with 8 positions matching TRBD2. The germline V gene encodes CDR1 MNHEY and CDR2 SMNVEV (reference sequence). V gave up 7 bases and J gave up 6 bases; unmatched junction bases: 3. The CDR3 length is 12 residues. The CDR3 here is CASTPGGDTQYF. CDR3 nucleotides: TGTGCCAGCACCCCGGGGGGGGATACGCAGTATTTT.

The V gene is TRBV7-3, the J gene TRBJ1-1, with D perhaps TRBD1 (6 bases). This CDR3 has 13 residues. Germline CDR1 and CDR2: SGHTA and FQGTGA. V was clipped by 5 bases and J by 1 base, with 8 bases between them. CDR3 sequence reads: CASSIQGNTEAFF. The CDR3 DNA is TGTGCCAGCAGCATACAGGGGAACACTGAAGCTTTCTTT.

There are a few counts of this clone. The J gene is TRBJ1-3, the V gene TRBV3-1 (or the pseudogene TRBV3-2); D gene ambiguous. Germline CDR1 LGHDT, CDR2 YNNKEL (reference sequence). V lost 0 bases to trimming and J lost 0 bases, with 12 bases between them. This CDR3 is 17 amino acids long. The CDR3 coding sequence is TGTGCCAGCAGCCAAGAGTTTCACAGTTACTCTGGAAACACCATATATTTT. Translating gives CASSQEFHSYSGNTIYF.

The chain has TRBV9 and TRBJ1-4; D unclear. Between the trimmed V and J ends, which lost 4 bases and 7 bases, there was a span of 20 bases. This CDR3 contains 16 residues. Germline CDR1 and CDR2: SGDLS and YYNGEE. This chain's CDR3 is CASSPPFIAGSEKLFF. Here the CDR3 DNA reads TGTGCCAGCAGCCCCCCGTTTATCGCCGGGAGTGAAAAACTGTTTTTT.

The chain links TRBV11-2 to TRBJ1-2; 7 bases fit TRBD1. V was clipped by 6 bases and J by 8 bases; unmatched bases: 15. Germline values: CDR1 SGHAT, CDR2 FQNNGV. This CDR3 region has 15 residues. CDR3 nucleotides: TGTGCCAGCAGTCCACAGGGGCCGTCGGGTTTGGGCTACACCTTC. Amino acid sequence: CASSPQGPSGLGYTF.

The genes are TRBV28 and TRBJ1-2; D perhaps matches TRBD1 (5 bases). Trimming stripped 3 bases from V and 5 bases from J, with 13 bases between. This CDR3 comprises 14 residues. CDR1 and CDR2 from the germline V gene are MDHEN and SYDVKM. The DNA for the CDR3 is TGTGCCAGCAGTTTGAATGCTAGGGGATATGGCTACACCTTC. It codes for CASSLNARGYGYTF.

V usage is TRBV5-1 and J usage is TRBJ1-6; D is perhaps TRBD1 (6 bases). Trimming pared 0 bases from V and 8 bases from J, leaving 9 bases between. The CDR3 totals 14 residues. CDR1 is SGHRS and CDR2 is YFSETQ in the germline V gene. CDR3 amino acids: CASSLEGVYSPLHF. In DNA, the CDR3 is TGCGCCAGCAGCTTGGAGGGGGTTTATTCACCCCTCCACTTT.

Only one count was recorded for this clone. CDR3 bases: TGTGCCAGCAGCTACGGGTGGGGAAACACCATATATTTT. As protein: CASSYGWGNTIYF. The rearrangement links TRBV11-2 to TRBJ1-3; D unresolved. Germline V gene lookup returns CDR1 SGHAT and CDR2 FQNNGV. The V end lost 4 bases, the J end lost 4 bases, and 8 bases lay between the germline ends. CDR3 length: 13 amino acids.

Only a few counts were recorded for this clone. The V call is TRBV5-4, the J call TRBJ1-2; D is uncertain. The CDR3 totals 15 residues. V was shortened by 0 bases and J by 1 base, with 10 bases between the two germline ends. Germline-derived CDR1 and CDR2 are SGHNT and YYREEE (reference sequence). The chain's CDR3 is CASSLELEGNYGYTF. CDR3 in DNA: TGTGCCAGCAGCTTGGAACTCGAGGGTAACTATGGCTACACCTTC.

In this sample, this clone turned up once. V usage is TRBV24-1 and J usage is TRBJ1-3; D unclear. The germline V and J ends were trimmed by 10 bases and 0 bases, with 15 bases remaining between them. Per the germline V gene, CDR1 is KGHDR and CDR2 is SFDVKD. The CDR3 runs to 15 residues. The CDR3 sequence is CATRERSSSGNTIYF. The CDR3 DNA follows: TGTGCCACTCGTGAGAGATCTTCCTCTGGAAACACCATATATTTT.

V and J are TRBV6-5 and TRBJ1-1; 8 bases map to TRBD1. The germline gives CDR1 MNHEY, CDR2 SVGAGI. The CDR3 loop spans 13 amino acids. J gave up 3 bases and V 4 bases, and 1 base lay outside the gene matches. CDR3 in DNA: TGTGCCAGCAGTTTGACAGGGGACACTGAAGCTTTCTTT. Translation gives CASSLTGDTEAFF.

The J gene is TRBJ2-3, the V gene TRBV2, with 8 positions matching TRBD2. In germline, CDR1 is SNHLY, CDR2 FYNNEI. This CDR3 spans 15 amino acids. With V trimmed by 6 bases and J by 4 bases, 9 bases remained unmatched. The DNA for the CDR3 is TGTGCCAGCAGACTCCGACGGGGGGGGGCAGATACGCAGTATTTT. Translated, it gives CASRLRRGGADTQYF.

The rearrangement uses TRBV9 and TRBJ2-5; D may be TRBD1 (5 bases). The CDR3 spans 13 residues. CDR1 is SGDLS and CDR2 is YYNGEE in the germline V gene. Trimming left V 0 bases short and J 3 bases short, with 6 bases between. For the CDR3, the DNA is TGTGCCAGCAGCGTAGGACAGAAAGAGACCCAGTACTTC. This translates into CASSVGQKETQYF.

This clone has only a few counts. V usage is TRBV5-4 and J usage is TRBJ1-2, with 7 bases that match TRBD1. V gave up 1 base and J gave up 5 bases; unmatched junction bases: 5. From germline, CDR1 is SGHNT and CDR2 YYREEE (reference sequence). This CDR3 region has 14 residues. The CDR3 DNA is TGTGCCAGCAGCTTGACAGGGGCTGGGTATGGCTACACCTTC. Protein sequence: CASSLTGAGYGYTF.